These T cell receptor beta chains were read from a single sample in a study of T cell changes during pregnancy in multiple sclerosis. The repertoire was sequenced with immunoSEQ multiplex PCR; TCRdb's copy has only in-frame clones and lacks some. This table holds fewer than 95,000 clones, over 85% found once. This material consisted of peripheral blood, taken in the first trimester of pregnancy. Receptor source: a female donor with multiple sclerosis, enrolled in a pregnancy study. CDR3s include the opening cysteine and the closing phenylalanine or tryptophan. D genes are given only for firm matches. Rows may omit the clone size; those that give it use once, few, many or a size class.

TRBJ1-6 NA NA TRBV14 TGTGCCAGCAGGGACAACAGGATTTATGGCTCCTATAATTCACCCCTCCACTTT CASRDNRIYGSYNSPLHF
TRBJ2-2 TRBD2 NA TRBV12-5 TGTGCTAGTGGTGAGACGCGGCTAGCGGGGGGGCCGAGGGACACCGGGGAGCTGTTTTTT CASGETRLAGGPRDTGELFF
TRBJ1-6 NA NA TRBV10-2 TGCGCCAGCAGTGAGTCGACTCGAGCGGCACCCCTCCACTTT CASSESTRAAPLHF
TRBJ1-3 NA NA TRBV12-5 TGTGCTAGTGGTTCAGGGGTTGGAAACACCATATATTTT CASGSGVGNTIYF
TRBJ2-4 NA NA TRBV5-6 TGTGCCAGCAGCTTGGCGCGGTTAGAAAACATTCAGTACTTC CASSLARLENIQYF
TRBJ1-2 NA NA TRBV19 TGTGCCAGCACCAATCGGGGACACCTCTATGGCTACACCTTC CASTNRGHLYGYTF
TRBJ2-7 TRBD2 NA TRBV7-8 TGTGCCAGCAGCCCGGGACTACCGACCTACGAGCAGTACTTC CASSPGLPTYEQYF
TRBJ2-2 NA NA TRBV6-5 TGTGCCAGCAGTTACCCGGGCACCGGGGAGCTGTTTTTT CASSYPGTGELFF
TRBJ1-2 NA few TRBV7-2 TGTGCCAGCAGCTTCTGGGCCAACTATGGCTACACCTTC CASSFWANYGYTF
TRBJ2-7 TRBD2 NA TRBV11-2 TGTGCCAGCAGCTTAGGCCGGACTAGCGGGGGGTTTTCGAGCTACGAGCAGTACTTC CASSLGRTSGGFSSYEQYF
TRBJ2-3 TRBD1 NA TRBV9 TGTGCCAGCAGCGCCCGACACTATGCAGGGGGAAGCACAGATACGCAGTATTTT CASSARHYAGGSTDTQYF
TRBJ2-4 NA NA TRBV23-1 TGCGCCAGCACCGTCCACCACCCGCCCCACAGGGCTCCGGGCAAAAACATTCAGTACTTC CASTVHHPPHRAPGKNIQYF
TRBJ2-3 NA NA TRBV10-3 TGTGCCATCTCGAGGGGCGGGATCTCAGATACGCAGTATTTT CAISRGGISDTQYF
TRBJ1-6 TRBD1 NA TRBV27 TGTGCCAGCAGTTTATCGACAGGGGGTCTTTCACCCCTCCACTTT CASSLSTGGLSPLHF
TRBJ2-7 NA NA TRBV18 TGTGCCAGCTCACCACCGGAGGGGTACGAGCAGTACTTC CASSPPEGYEQYF
TRBJ1-1 TRBD1 NA TRBV9 TGTGCCAGCAGCGCATTACAGGGGATGAACACTGAAGCTTTCTTT CASSALQGMNTEAFF
TRBJ1-3 NA few TRBV7-9 TGTGCCAGCAAACCGCCGTATAGACTCGGAAACACCATATATTTT CASKPPYRLGNTIYF
TRBJ1-5 TRBD1 many TRBV2 TGTGCCAGCAGGGATGGACAGGGAAGCCAGCCCCAGCATTTT CASRDGQGSQPQHF
TRBJ1-6 NA NA TRBV6-5 TGTGCCAGCAGTTACCCGGGGGGTTCCCTCCACTTT CASSYPGGSLHF
TRBJ2-5 TRBD1 NA TRBV6-1 TGTGCCAGCAGTGGCCGAACGACAGGGGGAGCGAGAGAGACCCAGTACTTC CASSGRTTGGARETQYF
TRBJ1-2 NA once TRBV9 TGTGCCAGCAGCGGATCCACAGGGCCACTCCTAGGTGGCTACACCTTC CASSGSTGPLLGGYTF
TRBJ2-7 TRBD1 NA TRBV7-2 TGTGCCAGCAGCTTAGCTCGGGTGGGCAGGGGGCCTTACGAGCAGTACTTC CASSLARVGRGPYEQYF
TRBJ1-2 NA NA TRBV27 TGTGCCAGCAGTCCGACAGGCAATGGCTACACCTTC CASSPTGNGYTF
TRBJ1-6 TRBD1 NA TRBV30 TGTGCCTGGAGTTCGGACAGGGTGAGTTCACCCCTCCACTTT CAWSSDRVSSPLHF
TRBJ2-5 NA NA TRBV15 TGTGCCACCAGCGCCCGCTCGGAGGGTGTTGGTGAGACCCAGTACTTC CATSARSEGVGETQYF
TRBJ2-1 NA NA TRBV19 TGTGCCAGTAGTACACCCCCCCCGGGGTTCGATGAGCAGTTCTTC CASSTPPPGFDEQFF